The 9 T cell receptor beta chains below all came from one sample that was sequenced in a study of blood T cell repertoires in COVID-19. Clones were sequenced by immunoSEQ multiplex PCR, and TCRdb holds only the in-frame ones, with some missing. Of around 140,000 clones in the sample, around 89% were seen once. The sample comprised peripheral blood. These receptors were taken from a man aged 45-65 years with active or convalescent COVID-19.

The chain is built from TRBV5-4 and TRBJ1-1; possible D gene TRBD1, 5 bases. This CDR3 comprises 14 residues. Germline V gives CDR1 SGHNT, CDR2 YYREEE (reference sequence). V lost 4 bases, J lost 7 bases, and 17 bases lay in between. The CDR3 protein is CASSPGRGSGEAFF. DNA for the CDR3: TGTGCCAGCAGCCCCGGACGGGGGAGCGGTGAAGCTTTCTTT.

The CDR3 here is CASSSRGRGRAYEQFF. DNA of the CDR3: TGTGCCAGCAGTTCCCGAGGCAGGGGTAGGGCCTATGAGCAGTTCTTC. The genes are TRBV6-5 and TRBJ2-1; a possible D gene is TRBD1 (6 bases). This CDR3 spans 16 amino acids. Germline values: CDR1 MNHEY, CDR2 SVGAGI. The V and J ends lost 4 bases and 8 bases respectively, with 21 bases between them.

This clone was detected a few times. The chain links TRBV10-1 to TRBJ1-2; D is ambiguous. Germline CDR1 and CDR2: WNHNN and SYGVQD (reference sequence). Trimming shortened V by 0 bases and J by 3 bases, and 8 bases separated the two germline ends. This CDR3 has 14 residues. This chain's CDR3 is CASSESGRDYGYTF. CDR3 nucleotides: TGCGCCAGCAGTGAGTCTGGGCGCGACTATGGCTACACCTTC.

The chain recombines TRBV5-1 with TRBJ2-1; TRBD1 is a possible D gene (5 bases). With 5 bases removed from V and 0 bases from J, the gap between germline ends came to 9 bases. From germline, CDR1 is SGHRS and CDR2 YFSETQ. The CDR3 is 14 residues long. This CDR3 is CASSDSNSYNEQFF. The DNA of the CDR3 is TGCGCCAGCAGTGACAGTAACTCCTACAATGAGCAGTTCTTC.

V and J are TRBV7-6 and TRBJ1-3, with 7 positions matching TRBD1. The CDR3 is 18 amino acids. The V gene's germline CDR1 is SGHVS and CDR2 FNYEAQ. V dropped 4 bases and J dropped 2; count of bases not matched to a gene: 14. Here the CDR3 reads CASSWMSGQAPTGNTIYF. The DNA for the CDR3 is TGTGCCAGCAGCTGGATGAGCGGACAGGCCCCCACTGGAAACACCATATATTTT.

The rearrangement uses TRBV24-1 and TRBJ2-2, with TRBD2 matching 14 bases. CDR3 length: 18 residues. Per the germline V gene, CDR1 is KGHDR and CDR2 is SFDVKD. The V segment lost 6 bases and the J segment 6 bases; nucleotides outside the gene matches: 11. The CDR3 loop is CATSSRLAGGIISGELFF. DNA of the CDR3: TGTGCCACCAGTTCCCGACTAGCGGGGGGGATCATTTCCGGGGAGCTGTTTTTT.

The chain carries TRBV6-5 and TRBJ1-2; D is perhaps TRBD1 (6 bases). Trimming removed 6 bases from V and 4 bases from J, with 15 bases in between. Looked up from germline, CDR1 is MNHEY and CDR2 is SVGAGI. This CDR3 region has 14 residues. The CDR3, as DNA: TGTGCCAGCAGCGAGGACAGAGCCCCCTATGGCTACACCTTC. This gives the protein CASSEDRAPYGYTF.

A single count supports this clone. The chain is built from TRBV11-2 and TRBJ2-1, with 10 bases matching TRBD2. Per germline, CDR1 SGHAT and CDR2 FQNNGV. Trimming removed 1 base from V and 6 bases from J; junction bases left unmatched: 12. This CDR3 is 18 amino acids long. In nucleotides, the CDR3 is TGTGCCAGCAGCTTAGTTCAGTCGAGACTAGCGGGCTCCAATGAGCAGTTCTTC. It specifies CASSLVQSRLAGSNEQFF.

The V gene is TRBV4-2, the J gene TRBJ1-4, with D perhaps matching TRBD1 (5 bases). The CDR3 covers 16 residues. The V end was cut by 0 bases, the J end by 7 bases, with 15 bases between. Germline V lookup: CDR1 LGHNA, CDR2 YNFKEQ. CDR3 sequence reads: CASSQEIGQGGEKLFF. CDR3 sequence (DNA): TGTGCCAGCAGCCAAGAAATAGGCCAGGGTGGTGAAAAACTGTTTTTT.